Listed here are 2 T cell receptor beta chains from one sample, sequenced in a study of shared clonotypes between healthy human individuals. Using immunoSEQ multiplex PCR, the repertoire was profiled, and TCRdb retains in-frame clones only, with some absent. The table shows about 2 million clones, with approximately 94% occurring only once. CD8 cells regarded as naive lacked CD45RO, were positively chosen for CCR7, and omitted terminally differentiated effector memory CD45RA+ cells. The sample consisted of naive CD8+ T cells sorted from blood. The receptors shown here come from a man aged 18 to 35 in good health.

This chain uses TRBV4-3 with TRBJ2-1; 8 bases agree with TRBD1. Germline CDR1 is LGHNA and CDR2 is YSLEER. With 5 bases clipped from V and 4 bases from J, the junction kept 7 bases outside the gene matches. This CDR3 contains 15 residues. Here the CDR3 reads CASSAQGAVYNEQFF. The CDR3 DNA is TGCGCCAGCAGCGCCCAGGGGGCTGTATACAATGAGCAGTTCTTC.

V is TRBV9 and J is TRBJ2-3, with 8 positions matching TRBD2. V dropped 4 bases and J dropped 0; count of bases not matched to a gene: 10. CDR3 size: 17 residues. Germline V CDR1 and CDR2: SGDLS, YYNGEE. In nucleotides, the CDR3 is TGTGCCAGCAGCCCCCGAGCGGGGGTTTTTAGCACAGATACGCAGTATTTT. Amino acids: CASSPRAGVFSTDTQYF. Using reference TRBV9 and TRBJ2-3 for the parts outside the CDR3, the full variable domain is DSGVTQTPKHLITATGQRVTLRCSPRSGDLSVYWYQQSLDQGLQFLIQYYNGEERAKGNILERFSAQQFPDLHSELNLSSLELGDSALYFCASSPRAGVFSTDTQYFGPGTRLTVL.